The rows below give T cell receptor beta chains drawn from one sample of a study of OX40 agonist ivuxolimab in advanced cancers. Profiling relied on immunoSEQ multiplex PCR, and the TCRdb table lists in-frame clones only, not all of them. The profile covers some 87,000 clones, with about 88% appearing a single time and under 0.9% taken by the ten largest. The sequencing used CD4+ or CD8+ T cells sorted from blood, collected in a trial of the OX40 agonist ivuxolimab. The source is an adult with an advanced solid tumor such as melanoma, head and neck, liver or kidney cancer. The CDR3 runs from the conserved cysteine through the conserved F or W. Each record gives: J gene, clone size, D gene, V gene, CDR3 protein, CDR3 DNA. A D gene is named only where the DNA matches it firmly. Rows may omit the clone size; those that give it use once, few, many or a size class.

J gene: TRBJ2-1
clone size: -
D gene: TRBD1
V gene: TRBV5-1
CDR3 protein: CASSDPGQLYNEQFF
CDR3 DNA: TGCGCCAGCAGCGACCCGGGACAGCTATACAATGAGCAGTTCTTC

J gene: TRBJ1-2
clone size: -
D gene: -
V gene: TRBV5-8
CDR3 protein: CASSLYRANYGYTF
CDR3 DNA: TGTGCCAGCAGCTTATACAGGGCTAACTATGGCTACACCTTC

J gene: TRBJ1-2
clone size: -
D gene: -
V gene: TRBV6-5
CDR3 protein: CASSYSRGGGGYTF
CDR3 DNA: TGTGCCAGCAGTTACTCGAGGGGAGGAGGAGGCTACACCTTC

J gene: TRBJ1-2
clone size: -
D gene: -
V gene: TRBV28
CDR3 protein: CASSLQGARLMGYGYTF
CDR3 DNA: TGTGCCAGCAGTTTACAGGGTGCGCGGTTGATGGGCTATGGCTACACCTTC

J gene: TRBJ2-1
clone size: -
D gene: TRBD2
V gene: TRBV27
CDR3 protein: CASSLNPSGGHNEQFF
CDR3 DNA: TGTGCCAGCAGTTTAAACCCTAGCGGAGGTCACAATGAGCAGTTCTTC

J gene: TRBJ1-1
clone size: -
D gene: TRBD1
V gene: TRBV14
CDR3 protein: CASSLYRGGYNTEAFF
CDR3 DNA: TGTGCCAGCAGCCTGTACAGGGGGGGATATAACACTGAAGCTTTCTTT

J gene: TRBJ2-5
clone size: -
D gene: TRBD2
V gene: TRBV15
CDR3 protein: CATSRGRGGLGQETQYF
CDR3 DNA: TGTGCCACCAGCAGGGGACGGGGGGGCCTCGGGCAAGAGACCCAGTACTTC

J gene: TRBJ1-4
clone size: once
D gene: -
V gene: TRBV6-5
CDR3 protein: CASSRTGITNEKLFF
CDR3 DNA: TGTGCCAGCAGTCGAACAGGGATAACTAATGAAAAACTGTTTTTT

J gene: TRBJ1-1
clone size: -
D gene: -
V gene: TRBV6-6
CDR3 protein: CASSYSLRTNTEAFF
CDR3 DNA: TGTGCCAGCAGTTACTCGTTACGGACGAACACTGAAGCTTTCTTT

J gene: TRBJ2-1
clone size: -
D gene: TRBD1
V gene: TRBV29-1
CDR3 protein: CSVRTGGGNEQFF
CDR3 DNA: TGCAGCGTTAGGACAGGGGGAGGCAATGAGCAGTTCTTC

J gene: TRBJ1-6
clone size: -
D gene: TRBD1
V gene: TRBV2
CDR3 protein: CASSEAGGENSPLHF
CDR3 DNA: TGTGCCAGCAGTGAGGCAGGGGGCGAGAATTCACCCCTCCACTTT

J gene: TRBJ2-6
clone size: few
D gene: TRBD2
V gene: TRBV4-2
CDR3 protein: CASTREAGANVLTF
CDR3 DNA: TGTGCCAGCACCCGGGAGGCTGGGGCCAACGTCCTGACTTTC

J gene: TRBJ1-1
clone size: -
D gene: -
V gene: TRBV7-9
CDR3 protein: CASSSDRPNTEAFF
CDR3 DNA: TGTGCCAGCAGTTCTGACAGACCTAACACTGAAGCTTTCTTT

J gene: TRBJ1-2
clone size: -
D gene: TRBD1
V gene: TRBV10-2
CDR3 protein: CASSVRTGGYGYTF
CDR3 DNA: TGCGCCAGCAGTGTTCGGACAGGGGGTTATGGCTACACCTTC